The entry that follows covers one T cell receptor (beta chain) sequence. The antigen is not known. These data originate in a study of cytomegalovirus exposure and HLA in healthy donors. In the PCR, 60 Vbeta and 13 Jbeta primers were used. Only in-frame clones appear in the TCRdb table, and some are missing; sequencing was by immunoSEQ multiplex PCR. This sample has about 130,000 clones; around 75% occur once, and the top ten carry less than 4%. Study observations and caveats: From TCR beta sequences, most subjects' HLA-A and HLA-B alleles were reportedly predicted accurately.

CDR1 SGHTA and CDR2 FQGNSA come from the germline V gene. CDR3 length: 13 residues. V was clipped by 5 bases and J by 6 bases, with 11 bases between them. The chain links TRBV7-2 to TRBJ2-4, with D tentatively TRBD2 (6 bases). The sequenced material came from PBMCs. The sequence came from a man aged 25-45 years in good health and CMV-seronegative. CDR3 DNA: TGTGCCAGCAGCCCCACGGGGGTAAACATTCAGTACTTC. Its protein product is CASSPTGVNIQYF. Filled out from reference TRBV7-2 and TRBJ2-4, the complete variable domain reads GAGVSQSPSNKVTEKGKDVELRCDPISGHTALYWYRQSLGQGLEFLIYFQGNSAPDKSGLPSDRFSAERTGGSVSTLTIQRTQQEDSAVYLCASSPTGVNIQYFGAGTRLSVL.